Described below is a single T cell receptor beta chain sequence and its context. Its binding antigen is unknown. No base qualities exist here, and no much larger clone lies one base off it. The junction shows trimming of 3 bases on V and 4 bases on J, plus 13 bases between the germline ends. The CDR1 and CDR2 encoded by the germline V gene are SGHRS and YFSETQ. Counted from cysteine to phenylalanine, this CDR3 has 15 amino acids. The read is trimmed to its CDR3 DNA, 45 bases read in frame from base 1. This entry comes from a study of technical replicates of blood from a handful of donors (dated by TCRdb to 2016 to 2017). The library was obtained by the immunoSEQ multiplex PCR assay. The table was pulled from immuneACCESS by TCRdb, which kept in-frame rearrangements only. Such tables lose some clones; where checked, under half of the loss comes from unresolved V genes, and the rest has no known cause. The sample table holds some 87,000 clones, of which around 97% were seen once. More than 0.15% of the sample lies in the top ten.

This chain joins TRBV5-1 to TRBJ1-4; the D gene identity is not certain. This TCR derives from a human donor in good health. Sequencing used T cells isolated from PBMCs. The CDR3 has the sequence CASSSDSVGNEKLFF. Read as DNA, the sequence is TGCGCCAGCAGCTCCGATTCGGTCGGTAATGAAAAACTGTTTTTT.